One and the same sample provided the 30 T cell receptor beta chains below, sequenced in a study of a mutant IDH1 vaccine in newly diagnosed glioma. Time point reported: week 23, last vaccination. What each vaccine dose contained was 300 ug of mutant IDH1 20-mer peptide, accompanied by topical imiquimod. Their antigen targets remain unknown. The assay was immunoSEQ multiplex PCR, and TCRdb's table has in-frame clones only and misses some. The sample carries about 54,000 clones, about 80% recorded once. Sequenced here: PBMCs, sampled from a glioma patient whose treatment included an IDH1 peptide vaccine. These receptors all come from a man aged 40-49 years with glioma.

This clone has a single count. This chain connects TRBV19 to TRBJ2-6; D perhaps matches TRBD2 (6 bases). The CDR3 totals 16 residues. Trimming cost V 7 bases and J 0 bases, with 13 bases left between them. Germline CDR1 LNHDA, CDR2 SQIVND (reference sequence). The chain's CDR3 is CASTSRGTSGANVLTF. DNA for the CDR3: TGTGCCAGTACTTCTCGGGGGACCTCTGGGGCCAACGTCCTGACTTTC.

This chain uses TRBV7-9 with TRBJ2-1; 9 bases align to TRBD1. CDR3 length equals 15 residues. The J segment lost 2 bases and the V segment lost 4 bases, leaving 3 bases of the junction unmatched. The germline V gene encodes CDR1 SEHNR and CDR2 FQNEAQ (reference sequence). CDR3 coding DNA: TGTGCCAGCAGCTCCGGGACAGGGCCCTACAATGAGCAGTTCTTC. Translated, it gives CASSSGTGPYNEQFF.

The CDR3, as DNA: TGTGCCAGCAGCTTATCCTTTGAGGCTTCACCCCTCCACTTT. Translating it yields CASSLSFEASPLHF. The chain employs TRBV7-2 and TRBJ1-6; no definite D call. Germline V lookup: CDR1 SGHTA, CDR2 FQGNSA. V shed 2 bases and J shed 9 bases, with 11 bases lying between them. The CDR3 spans 14 residues. The full variable domain, its missing parts supplied by reference TRBV7-2 and TRBJ1-6, is GAGVSQSPSNKVTEKGKDVELRCDPISGHTALYWYRQSLGQGLEFLIYFQGNSAPDKSGLPSDRFSAERTGGSVSTLTIQRTQQEDSAVYLCASSLSFEASPLHFGNGTRLTVT.

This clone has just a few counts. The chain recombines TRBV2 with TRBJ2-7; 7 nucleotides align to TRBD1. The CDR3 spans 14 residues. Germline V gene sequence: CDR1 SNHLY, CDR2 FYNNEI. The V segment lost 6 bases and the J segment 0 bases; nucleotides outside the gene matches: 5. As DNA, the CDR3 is TGTGCCAGCAGAGCAGGGGGTCACTCCTACGAGCAGTACTTC. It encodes CASRAGGHSYEQYF.

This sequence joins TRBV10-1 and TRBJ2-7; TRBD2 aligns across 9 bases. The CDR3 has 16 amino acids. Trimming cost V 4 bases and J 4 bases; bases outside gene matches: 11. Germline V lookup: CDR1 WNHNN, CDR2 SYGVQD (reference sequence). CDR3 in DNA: TGCGCCAGCAGTGGATTATTAGCGGGGGCCTGGTACGAGCAGTACTTC. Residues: CASSGLLAGAWYEQYF.

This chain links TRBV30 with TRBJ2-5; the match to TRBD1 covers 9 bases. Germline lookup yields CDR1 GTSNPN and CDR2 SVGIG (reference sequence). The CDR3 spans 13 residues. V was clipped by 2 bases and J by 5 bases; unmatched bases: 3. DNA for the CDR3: TGTGCCTGGAGTTTACAGGGGGCCGAGACCCAGTACTTC. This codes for CAWSLQGAETQYF.

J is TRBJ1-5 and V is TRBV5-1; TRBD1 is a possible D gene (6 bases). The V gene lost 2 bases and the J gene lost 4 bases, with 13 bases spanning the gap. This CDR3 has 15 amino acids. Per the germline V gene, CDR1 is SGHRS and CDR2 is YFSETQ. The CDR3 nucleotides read TGCGCCAGCAGCTTAGCCGGGACACCAAATCAGCCCCAGCATTTT. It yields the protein CASSLAGTPNQPQHF. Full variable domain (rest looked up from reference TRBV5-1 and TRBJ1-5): KAGVTQTPRYLIKTRGQQVTLSCSPISGHRSVSWYQQTPGQGLQFLFEYFSETQRNKGNFPGRFSGRQFSNSRSEMNVSTLELGDSALYLCASSLAGTPNQPQHFGDGTRLSIL.

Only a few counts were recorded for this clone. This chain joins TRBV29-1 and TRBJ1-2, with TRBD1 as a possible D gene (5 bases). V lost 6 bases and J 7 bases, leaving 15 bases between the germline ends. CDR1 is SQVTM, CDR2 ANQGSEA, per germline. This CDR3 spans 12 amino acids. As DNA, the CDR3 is TGCAGCGTCGGATGGGGGGTTGGTGGCTACACCTTC. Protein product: CSVGWGVGGYTF. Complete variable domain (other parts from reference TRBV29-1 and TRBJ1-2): SAVISQKPSRDICQRGTSLTIQCQVDSQVTMMFWYRQQPGQSLTLIATANQGSEATYESGFVIDKFPISRPNLTFSTLTVSNMSPEDSSIYLCSVGWGVGGYTFGSGTRLTVV.

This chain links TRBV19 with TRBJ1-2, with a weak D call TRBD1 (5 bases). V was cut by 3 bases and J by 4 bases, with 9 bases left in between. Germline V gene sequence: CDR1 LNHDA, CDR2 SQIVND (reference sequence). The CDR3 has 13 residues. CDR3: CASSILGGYGYTF. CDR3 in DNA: TGTGCCAGTAGTATCTTGGGGGGCTATGGCTACACCTTC.

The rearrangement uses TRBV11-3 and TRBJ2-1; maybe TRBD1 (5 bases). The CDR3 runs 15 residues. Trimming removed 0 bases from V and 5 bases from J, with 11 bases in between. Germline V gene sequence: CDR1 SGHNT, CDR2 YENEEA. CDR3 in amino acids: CASSLEGQLNNEQFF. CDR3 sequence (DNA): TGTGCCAGCAGCTTAGAGGGGCAGTTGAACAATGAGCAGTTCTTC.

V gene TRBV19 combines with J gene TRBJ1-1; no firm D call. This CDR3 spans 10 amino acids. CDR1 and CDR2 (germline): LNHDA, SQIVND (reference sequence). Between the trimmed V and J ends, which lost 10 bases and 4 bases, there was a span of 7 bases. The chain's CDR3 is CATRTTEAFF. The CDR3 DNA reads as TGTGCCACCCGGACCACTGAAGCTTTCTTT.

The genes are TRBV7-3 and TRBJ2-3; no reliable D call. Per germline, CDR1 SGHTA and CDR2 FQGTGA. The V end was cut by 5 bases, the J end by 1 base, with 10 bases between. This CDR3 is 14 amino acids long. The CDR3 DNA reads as TGTGCCAGCAGCCCCTCCGCTGGCACAGATACGCAGTATTTT. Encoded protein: CASSPSAGTDTQYF.

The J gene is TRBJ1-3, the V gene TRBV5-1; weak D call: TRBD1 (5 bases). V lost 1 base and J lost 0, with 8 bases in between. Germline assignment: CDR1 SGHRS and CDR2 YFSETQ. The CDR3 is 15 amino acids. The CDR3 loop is CASSLSRDSGNTIYF. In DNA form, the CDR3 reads TGCGCCAGCAGCTTGAGCAGGGACTCTGGAAACACCATATATTTT. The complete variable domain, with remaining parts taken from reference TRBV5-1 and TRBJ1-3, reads KAGVTQTPRYLIKTRGQQVTLSCSPISGHRSVSWYQQTPGQGLQFLFEYFSETQRNKGNFPGRFSGRQFSNSRSEMNVSTLELGDSALYLCASSLSRDSGNTIYFGEGSWLTVV.

DNA for the CDR3: TGTGCCAGCAGGGCCCAGGGAGGGGCTGCTCGGAATTCACCCCTCCACTTT. The encoded protein is CASRAQGGAARNSPLHF. The chain carries TRBV25-1 and TRBJ1-6; tentative D call: TRBD1 (5 bases). Trimming removed 6 bases at V and 7 bases at J, with 22 bases between. In germline, CDR1 is MGHDK, CDR2 SYGVNS. The CDR3 covers 17 residues.

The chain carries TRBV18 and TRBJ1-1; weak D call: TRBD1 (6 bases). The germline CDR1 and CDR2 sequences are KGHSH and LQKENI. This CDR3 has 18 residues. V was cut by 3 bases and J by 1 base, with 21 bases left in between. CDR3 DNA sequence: TGTGCCAGCTCACCTTCGCTTGCACAAAAAGGGGGGAACACTGAAGCTTTCTTT. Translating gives CASSPSLAQKGGNTEAFF.

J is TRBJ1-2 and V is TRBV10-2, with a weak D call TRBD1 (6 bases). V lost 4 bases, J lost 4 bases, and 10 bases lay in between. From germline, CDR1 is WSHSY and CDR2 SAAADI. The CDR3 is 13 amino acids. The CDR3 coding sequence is TGCGCCAGCAGTGTTTCACAGGGCTATGGCTACACCTTC. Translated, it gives CASSVSQGYGYTF.

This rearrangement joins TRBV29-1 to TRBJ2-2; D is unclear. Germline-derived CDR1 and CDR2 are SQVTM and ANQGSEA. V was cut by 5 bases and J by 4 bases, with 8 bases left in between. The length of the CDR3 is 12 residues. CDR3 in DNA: TGCAGCGTTTTAGGTGGCACCGGGGAGCTGTTTTTT. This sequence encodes CSVLGGTGELFF.

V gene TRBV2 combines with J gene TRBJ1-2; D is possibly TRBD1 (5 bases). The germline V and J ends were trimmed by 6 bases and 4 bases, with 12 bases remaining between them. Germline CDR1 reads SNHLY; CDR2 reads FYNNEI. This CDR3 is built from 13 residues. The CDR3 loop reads CASRGRTSYGYTF. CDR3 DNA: TGTGCCAGCAGAGGCCGGACAAGCTATGGCTACACCTTC.

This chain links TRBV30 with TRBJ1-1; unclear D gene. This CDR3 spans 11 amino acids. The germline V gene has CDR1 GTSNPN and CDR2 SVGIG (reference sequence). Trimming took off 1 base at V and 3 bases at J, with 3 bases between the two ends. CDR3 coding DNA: TGTGCCTGGAGTGCTCACACTGAAGCTTTCTTT. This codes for CAWSAHTEAFF.

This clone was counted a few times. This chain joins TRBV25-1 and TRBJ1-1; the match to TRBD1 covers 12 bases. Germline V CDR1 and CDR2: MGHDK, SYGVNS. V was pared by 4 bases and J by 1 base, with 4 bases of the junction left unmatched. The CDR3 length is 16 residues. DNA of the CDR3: TGTGCCAGCAGTGGGGGACAGGGGGCGGGGAACACTGAAGCTTTCTTT. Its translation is CASSGGQGAGNTEAFF. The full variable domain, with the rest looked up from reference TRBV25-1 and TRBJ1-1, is EADIYQTPRYLVIGTGKKITLECSQTMGHDKMYWYQQDPGMELHLIHYSYGVNSTEKGDLSSESTVSRIRTEHFPLTLESARPSHTSQYLCASSGGQGAGNTEAFFGQGTRLTVV.

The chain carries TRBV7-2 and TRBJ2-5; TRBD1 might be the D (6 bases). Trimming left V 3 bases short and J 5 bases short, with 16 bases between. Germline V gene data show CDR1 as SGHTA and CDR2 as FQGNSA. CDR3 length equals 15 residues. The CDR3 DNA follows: TGTGCCAGCAGCTTGCCGTCAACAGGGAATGAGACCCAGTACTTC. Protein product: CASSLPSTGNETQYF.

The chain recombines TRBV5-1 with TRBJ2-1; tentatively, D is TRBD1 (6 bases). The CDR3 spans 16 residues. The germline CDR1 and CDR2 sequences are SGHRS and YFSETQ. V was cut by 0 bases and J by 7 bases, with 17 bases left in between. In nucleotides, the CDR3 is TGCGCCAGCAGCTTGGTCACGGACAGCCCCCAGAATGAGCAGTTCTTC. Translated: CASSLVTDSPQNEQFF. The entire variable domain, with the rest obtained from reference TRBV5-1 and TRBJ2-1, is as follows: KAGVTQTPRYLIKTRGQQVTLSCSPISGHRSVSWYQQTPGQGLQFLFEYFSETQRNKGNFPGRFSGRQFSNSRSEMNVSTLELGDSALYLCASSLVTDSPQNEQFFGPGTRLTVL.

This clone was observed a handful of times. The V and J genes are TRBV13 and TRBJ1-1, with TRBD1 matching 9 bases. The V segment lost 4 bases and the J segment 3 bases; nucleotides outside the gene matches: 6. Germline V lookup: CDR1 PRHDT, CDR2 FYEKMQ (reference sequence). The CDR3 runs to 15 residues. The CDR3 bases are TGTGCCAGCAGCTCAGAGGGACAGGGTTACACTGAAGCTTTCTTT. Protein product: CASSSEGQGYTEAFF.

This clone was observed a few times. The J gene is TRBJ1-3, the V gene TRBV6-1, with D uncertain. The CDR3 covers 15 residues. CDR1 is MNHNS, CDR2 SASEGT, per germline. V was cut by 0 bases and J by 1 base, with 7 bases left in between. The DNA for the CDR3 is TGTGCCAGCAGTGAAGCGGCGGCTTCTGGAAACACCATATATTTT. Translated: CASSEAAASGNTIYF.

This CDR3 reads CASSLRVYTEAFF. The CDR3 bases are TGTGCCAGCAGCTTGAGAGTCTACACTGAAGCTTTCTTT. The chain links TRBV5-6 to TRBJ1-1; D not resolved. Trimming left V 1 base short and J 3 bases short, with 7 bases between. The germline gives CDR1 SGHDT, CDR2 YYEEEE. The CDR3 is 13 amino acids.

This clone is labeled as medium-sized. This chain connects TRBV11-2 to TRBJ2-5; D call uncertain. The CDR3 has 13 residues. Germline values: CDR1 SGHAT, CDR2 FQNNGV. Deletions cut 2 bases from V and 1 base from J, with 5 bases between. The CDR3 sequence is CASSLNTQETQYF. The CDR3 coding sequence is TGTGCCAGCAGCTTAAACACCCAAGAGACCCAGTACTTC.

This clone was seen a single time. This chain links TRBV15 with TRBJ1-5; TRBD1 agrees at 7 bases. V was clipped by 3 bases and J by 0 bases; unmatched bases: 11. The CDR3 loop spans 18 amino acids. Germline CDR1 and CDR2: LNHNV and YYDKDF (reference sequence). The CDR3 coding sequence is TGTGCCACCAGCAGGGGACAGCAGGGGATTTATAGCAATCAGCCCCAGCATTTT. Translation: CATSRGQQGIYSNQPQHF.

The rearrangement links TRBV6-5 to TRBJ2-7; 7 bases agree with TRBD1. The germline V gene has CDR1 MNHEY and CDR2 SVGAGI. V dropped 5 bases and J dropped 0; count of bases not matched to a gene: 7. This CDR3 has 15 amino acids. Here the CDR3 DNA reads TGTGCCAGCAGTAACCCGGGACAGAGCTCCTACGAGCAGTACTTC. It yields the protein CASSNPGQSSYEQYF.

DNA for the CDR3: TGTGCCAGCAGTAATGACAGGATCCAGTTCTTC. Its translation is CASSNDRIQFF. The chain uses TRBV6-5 and TRBJ2-1; D perhaps matches TRBD1 (6 bases). CDR3 length equals 11 residues. V was cut by 5 bases and J by 13 bases, with 12 bases left in between. The germline V gene encodes CDR1 MNHEY and CDR2 SVGAGI.

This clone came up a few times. The CDR3 DNA is TGTGCCAGTAGTAAGGATCCCCGGGCAGGGTATAGCAATCAGCCCCAGCATTTT. Protein sequence: CASSKDPRAGYSNQPQHF. The chain employs TRBV19 and TRBJ1-5, with D tentatively TRBD1 (5 bases). The CDR3 extends over 18 amino acids. V lost 4 bases and J 0 bases, leaving 19 bases between the germline ends. Germline-derived CDR1 and CDR2 are LNHDA and SQIVND (reference sequence).